One sample yielded the 7 T cell receptor beta chains listed below, sequenced in a study of blood T cell repertoires in COVID-19. Using immunoSEQ multiplex PCR, the repertoire was profiled, and TCRdb retains in-frame clones only, with some absent. The sample consists of under 350,000 clones, over 75% of them appearing once. The sequencing input was peripheral blood. Source of these receptors: a human donor in a cohort sampled during active COVID-19.

This clone was counted a few times. V usage is TRBV5-6 and J usage is TRBJ2-2; 8 nucleotides agree with TRBD2. Germline assignment: CDR1 SGHDT and CDR2 YYEEEE. Trimming at V came to 6 bases and at J to 1 base, leaving 5 bases not matched to a gene. The CDR3 runs to 15 residues. In DNA form, the CDR3 reads TGTGCCAGCACACTAGCGGATATGAACACCGGGGAGCTGTTTTTT. This gives the protein CASTLADMNTGELFF.

The chain carries TRBV27 and TRBJ2-7, with 9 bases identical to TRBD2. The CDR3 loop spans 15 amino acids. Germline CDR1 MNHEY, CDR2 SMNVEV (reference sequence). Trimming at V came to 4 bases and at J to 1 base, leaving 5 bases not matched to a gene. The CDR3 sequence is CASSSPTSGSYEQYF. The CDR3 DNA sequence: TGTGCCAGCAGTTCCCCGACTAGCGGTTCCTACGAGCAGTACTTC.

CDR3 sequence reads: CASSLQRSADEQFF. CDR3 nucleotide sequence: TGTGCCAGCAGCTTACAGCGGAGTGCCGATGAGCAGTTCTTC. The chain recombines TRBV7-2 with TRBJ2-1; maybe TRBD2 (5 bases). This CDR3 contains 14 residues. V was clipped by 2 bases and J by 8 bases, with 13 bases between them. Germline CDR1 reads SGHTA; CDR2 reads FQGNSA.

The V and J genes are TRBV24-1 and TRBJ2-1; weak D call: TRBD2 (5 bases). Trimming cost V 3 bases and J 2 bases, with 10 bases left between them. Germline V gene data show CDR1 as KGHDR and CDR2 as SFDVKD. The CDR3 runs 15 residues. As DNA, the CDR3 is TGTGCCACCAGTGATGCGGGCAACACCTACAATGAGCAGTTCTTC. It codes for CATSDAGNTYNEQFF.

The J gene is TRBJ1-5, the V gene TRBV6-5; TRBD1 matches 7 bases. Germline loops: CDR1 MNHEY, CDR2 SVGAGI. V lost 8 bases, J lost 4 bases, and 5 bases stayed unmatched. The CDR3 runs 13 residues. CDR3 amino acids: CASEAGGNQPQHF. DNA of the CDR3: TGTGCCAGCGAGGCAGGGGGTAATCAGCCCCAGCATTTT.

This chain uses TRBV3-1 (or the pseudogene TRBV3-2) with TRBJ2-5; tentatively, D is TRBD1 (5 bases). V was pared by 4 bases and J by 2 bases, with 14 bases between. The CDR3 contains 15 residues. Germline-derived CDR1 and CDR2 are LGHDT and YNNKEL (reference sequence). CDR3 amino acids: CASSPDTKQQETQYF. The CDR3 nucleotides are TGTGCCAGCAGCCCGGACACGAAACAACAAGAGACCCAGTACTTC.

The chain couples TRBV6-9 to TRBJ2-7, with D perhaps matching TRBD2 (5 bases). The CDR3 loop spans 14 amino acids. The V end lost 5 bases, the J end lost 1 base, and 12 bases lay between the germline ends. Germline V CDR1 and CDR2: MNHGY, SVAAGI. The CDR3 sequence is CASSGSGLSYEQYF. DNA for the CDR3: TGTGCCAGCAGTGGCAGCGGCCTATCCTACGAGCAGTACTTC.